This passage covers 11 T cell receptor beta chains from one sample sequenced in a study of sequential checkpoint blockade in melanoma. Sequencing used immunoSEQ multiplex PCR; TCRdb keeps in-frame clones, though not all of them. The sample shows some 18,000 clones, approximately 27% of them seen only once. Treatment defined: randomized to nivolumab then ipilimumab (arm A) or the reverse (arm B). Sequencing used tumor tissue (inferred from file names), obtained from a patient given nivolumab and ipilimumab in sequence. Every receptor here comes from a human donor with melanoma.

This clone was counted ten times or more. The chain has TRBV27 and TRBJ2-2; 9 bases agree with TRBD1. The length of the CDR3 is 15 residues. Germline CDR1 reads MNHEY; CDR2 reads SMNVEV (reference sequence). Trimming cost V 5 bases and J 4 bases; bases outside gene matches: 5. In DNA, the CDR3 is TGTGCCAGCAGTCGGACAGGGGCAGGCACCGGGGAGCTGTTTTTT. Its translation: CASSRTGAGTGELFF.

This chain joins TRBV18 and TRBJ2-7; D is unclear. Germline V gene data show CDR1 as KGHSH and CDR2 as LQKENI. Between the trimmed V and J ends, which lost 3 bases and 4 bases, there was a span of 10 bases. CDR3 length equals 13 residues. The CDR3 sequence is CASSPIPEYEQYF. The CDR3 DNA sequence: TGTGCCAGCTCACCCATCCCGGAATACGAGCAGTACTTC.

The CDR3 protein is CASSMGAGVGTGELFF. The CDR3 nucleotides read TGTGCCAGTAGTATGGGGGCGGGAGTGGGCACCGGGGAGCTGTTTTTT. The chain is built from TRBV19 and TRBJ2-2; D is perhaps TRBD2 (7 bases). The germline CDR1 and CDR2 sequences are LNHDA and SQIVND (reference sequence). CDR3 length: 16 amino acids. V was clipped by 3 bases and J by 4 bases, with 15 bases between them.

The chain employs TRBV19 and TRBJ2-3; D is ambiguous. Between the trimmed V and J ends, which lost 2 bases and 0 bases, there was a span of 9 bases. The CDR3 totals 15 residues. Germline CDR1 is LNHDA and CDR2 is SQIVND (reference sequence). CDR3 residues: CASSIRASSTDTQYF. CDR3 nucleotide sequence: TGTGCCAGTAGTATAAGGGCCTCTAGCACAGATACGCAGTATTTT.

The rearrangement uses TRBV18 and TRBJ1-1; no reliable D call. The CDR3 extends over 14 amino acids. From germline, CDR1 is KGHSH and CDR2 LQKENI. Trimming removed 3 bases from V and 1 base from J, with 9 bases in between. The CDR3, as DNA: TGTGCCAGCTCACCTCAGGTGTCGAACACTGAAGCTTTCTTT. Translation: CASSPQVSNTEAFF.

The chain couples TRBV6-8 to TRBJ2-7; no firm D call. The CDR3 extends over 16 amino acids. Germline V gene data show CDR1 as MNHGY and CDR2 as SAAAGT. Trimming took off 5 bases at V and 6 bases at J, with 23 bases between the two ends. The CDR3 DNA reads TGTGCCAGCAGTCCCACCGTGGTGGACCGGTTTGGCGAGCAGTACTTC. It yields the protein CASSPTVVDRFGEQYF.

Only a few counts were recorded for this clone. This chain joins TRBV7-5 and TRBJ2-3; the DNA was not used to check the table's D call, TRBD2. TRBV7-5 is recorded as a pseudogene. The CDR3 is 14 residues long. The CDR3 protein is CASSLTGGADTQYF. CDR3 sequence (DNA): TGTGCCAGCAGCTTAACTGGGGGGGCAGATACGCAGTATTTT.

This sequence joins TRBV7-8 and TRBJ2-2; 7 bases fit TRBD2. With 3 bases clipped from V and 6 bases from J, the junction kept 1 base outside the gene matches. This CDR3 region has 13 residues. Germline values: CDR1 SGHVS, CDR2 FQNEAQ. CDR3 sequence: CASSFTSAGELFF. The CDR3 DNA is TGTGCCAGCAGCTTTACTAGCGCCGGGGAGCTGTTTTTT.

This clone was seen a single time. This chain uses TRBV29-1 with TRBJ2-2, with 8 nucleotides matching TRBD2. The germline gives CDR1 SQVTM, CDR2 ANQGSEA. Losses at the gene ends were 7 bases for V and 1 base for J; bases not matched to a gene: 5. The CDR3 has 14 residues. In nucleotides, the CDR3 is TGCAGCGCCGAGGGACTAGAGAACACCGGGGAGCTGTTTTTT. This translates into CSAEGLENTGELFF.

The V and J genes are TRBV18 and TRBJ1-3, with 11 bases that match TRBD1. CDR3 length: 16 residues. Germline CDR1 reads KGHSH; CDR2 reads LQKENI. The V and J ends lost 0 bases and 2 bases, in that order; junction bases with no gene match: 0. In DNA, the CDR3 is TGTGCCAGCTCACCACCGGACAGGGGGCCTGGAAACACCATATATTTT. Residues: CASSPPDRGPGNTIYF.

This chain uses TRBV30 with TRBJ2-3; the D gene could be TRBD1 or TRBD2 (5 bases each). The CDR3 is 16 amino acids. Germline values: CDR1 GTSNPN, CDR2 SVGIG (reference sequence). V lost 0 bases and J 0 bases, leaving 13 bases between the germline ends. Here the CDR3 reads CAWSVDLGGSTDTQYF. The CDR3 nucleotides are TGTGCCTGGAGTGTAGACCTTGGGGGTAGCACAGATACGCAGTATTTT.